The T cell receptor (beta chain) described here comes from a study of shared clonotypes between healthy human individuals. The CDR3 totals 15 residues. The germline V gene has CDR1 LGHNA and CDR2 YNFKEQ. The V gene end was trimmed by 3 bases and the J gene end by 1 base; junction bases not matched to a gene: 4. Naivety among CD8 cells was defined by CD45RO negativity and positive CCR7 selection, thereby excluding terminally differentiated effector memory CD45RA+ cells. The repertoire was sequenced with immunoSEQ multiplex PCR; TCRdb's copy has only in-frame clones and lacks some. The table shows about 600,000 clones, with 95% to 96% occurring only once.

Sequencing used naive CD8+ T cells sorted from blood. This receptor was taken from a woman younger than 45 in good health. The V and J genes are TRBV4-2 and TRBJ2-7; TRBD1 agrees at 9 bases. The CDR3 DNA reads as TGTGCCAGCAGCCACGGGACAGGGACGTCCTACGAGCAGTACTTC. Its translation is CASSHGTGTSYEQYF.